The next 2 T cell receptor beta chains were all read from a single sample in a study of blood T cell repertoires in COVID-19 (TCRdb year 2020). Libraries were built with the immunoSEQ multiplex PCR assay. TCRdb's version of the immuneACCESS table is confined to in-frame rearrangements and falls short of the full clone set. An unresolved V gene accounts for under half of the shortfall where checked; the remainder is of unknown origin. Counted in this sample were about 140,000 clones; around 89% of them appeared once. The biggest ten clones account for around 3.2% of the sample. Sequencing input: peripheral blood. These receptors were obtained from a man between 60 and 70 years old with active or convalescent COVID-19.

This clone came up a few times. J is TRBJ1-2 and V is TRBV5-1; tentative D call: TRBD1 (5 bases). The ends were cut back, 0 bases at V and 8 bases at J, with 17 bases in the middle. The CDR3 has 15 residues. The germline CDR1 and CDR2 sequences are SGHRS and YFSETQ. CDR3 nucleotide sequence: TGCGCCAGCAGCTTGGCCGAAAAGGGGCCGGGCGGCTACACCTTC. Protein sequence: CASSLAEKGPGGYTF.

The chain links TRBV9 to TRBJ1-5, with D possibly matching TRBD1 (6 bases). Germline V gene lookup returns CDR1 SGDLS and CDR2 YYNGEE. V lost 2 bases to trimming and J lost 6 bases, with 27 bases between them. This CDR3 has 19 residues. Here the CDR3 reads CASSVLPGTFPEESQPQHF. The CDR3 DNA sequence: TGTGCCAGCAGCGTTCTCCCCGGGACATTTCCTGAAGAGAGTCAGCCCCAGCATTTT.